This T cell receptor (beta chain) was identified during a study of cytomegalovirus exposure and HLA in healthy donors. Study findings and constraints: The productive fraction for most TCR beta V segments was about 90% or about 30% in an earlier analysis. A later analysis found most CMV-associated TCR beta chains apparently HLA-restricted. For TCR beta chains, V- and J-gene trimming was later linked to a missense DCLRE1C variant.

Of note for this clone: What it binds is not known.

Researchers ran the PCR with 60 Vbeta and 13 Jbeta primers. TCRdb's copy holds only in-frame clones and misses some; the assay was immunoSEQ multiplex PCR. The sample comprises under 200,000 clones, about 82% of which are singletons, and around 7.7% rests with the top ten. This receptor was obtained from a woman in her twenties or thirties in good health and CMV-seropositive. Input material: PBMCs.

CDR3 coding DNA: TGCGCCAGCAGCTTGGATTCAGGGTTGGATACGCAGTATTTT. Amino acids: CASSLDSGLDTQYF. The chain recombines TRBV5-1 with TRBJ2-3, with D tentatively TRBD1 (5 bases). V lost 0 bases to trimming and J lost 6 bases, with 11 bases between them. The germline gives CDR1 SGHRS, CDR2 YFSETQ. The CDR3 length is 14 residues.